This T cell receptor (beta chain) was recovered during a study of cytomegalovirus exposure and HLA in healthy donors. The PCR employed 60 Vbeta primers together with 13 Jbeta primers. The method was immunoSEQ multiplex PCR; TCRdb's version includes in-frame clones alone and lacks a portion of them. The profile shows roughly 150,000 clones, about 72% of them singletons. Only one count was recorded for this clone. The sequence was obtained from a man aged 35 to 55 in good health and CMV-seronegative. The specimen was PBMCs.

The CDR3 sequence: CASSYSSRAGGPQHF. The DNA for the CDR3 is TGTGCCAGCAGTTACTCTTCTAGGGCAGGAGGGCCCCAGCATTTT. The V and J genes are TRBV6-5 and TRBJ1-5; D remains unclear. The CDR3 runs to 15 residues. V was pared by 0 bases and J by 9 bases, with 15 bases between. Looked up from germline, CDR1 is MNHEY and CDR2 is SVGAGI.